The subject of this entry is one T cell receptor beta chain. Compared with germline, one end of the junction differs, possibly owing to a read error. The record originates from a study of cytomegalovirus exposure and HLA in healthy donors. 60 Vbeta and 13 Jbeta primers were used in PCR. Profiled with immunoSEQ multiplex PCR; TCRdb holds only in-frame clones, not every one. The sample contains roughly 180,000 clones, around 75% of which appear only once. Germline V gene data show CDR1 as SGHVS and CDR2 as FNYEAQ. The CDR3 totals 16 residues. The rearrangement uses TRBV7-6 and TRBJ1-2, with 9 positions matching TRBD1. This TCR was sampled from a woman in her 30s in good health and CMV-seropositive. The source material was PBMCs. CDR3 sequence reads: CANSPRDRALGHGYTF. CDR3 in DNA: TGTGCCAACAGCCCCCGGGACAGGGCCTTAGGGCACGGCTACACCTTC.